Below, 17 T cell receptor beta chains from the same sample are listed, as sequenced in a study of blood T cell repertoires in COVID-19. Sequencing was performed with immunoSEQ multiplex PCR; in TCRdb, only in-frame clones are kept and a portion is missing. The sample contains some 110,000 clones, about nine tenths of which appear only once. The sequenced sample consisted of peripheral blood. The receptors stem from a human donor with active COVID-19. The donor label of this sample is uncertain.

The chain is built from TRBV18 and TRBJ2-2, with 8 bases identical to TRBD1. CDR1 and CDR2 from the germline V gene are KGHSH and LQKENI. Unmatched junction bases numbered 5, after V lost 3 bases and J lost 5 bases. This CDR3 contains 15 residues. The CDR3 loop reads CASSPQGQVTGELFF. The CDR3 region has the DNA TGTGCCAGCTCACCGCAGGGACAGGTTACCGGGGAGCTGTTTTTT.

This clone has a handful of counts. V usage is TRBV7-9 and J usage is TRBJ1-4; 7 bases agree with TRBD1. The CDR3 spans 11 residues. Germline trimming cut 5 bases from V and 11 bases from J; bases unmatched to any gene: 2. Germline values: CDR1 SEHNR, CDR2 FQNEAQ (reference sequence). The CDR3 nucleotides are TGTGCCAGCAGCCCGGGACAGAAACTGTTTTTT. The encoded protein is CASSPGQKLFF.

The genes are TRBV27 and TRBJ1-1, with a possible D match to TRBD1 (6 bases). This CDR3 is built from 14 residues. The V end was cut by 6 bases, the J end by 4 bases, with 15 bases between. Per the germline V gene, CDR1 is MNHEY and CDR2 is SMNVEV (reference sequence). The CDR3 protein is CASRTTGRGTEAFF. The CDR3 DNA reads as TGTGCCAGCAGGACCACAGGGAGGGGCACTGAAGCTTTCTTT.

The chain is built from TRBV6-2 or TRBV6-3 and TRBJ2-6; tentative D call: TRBD1 (5 bases). The CDR3 covers 18 residues. Germline V gene data show CDR1 as MNHEY and CDR2 as SVGEGT. The V and J ends lost 2 bases and 0 bases respectively, with 14 bases between them. CDR3 nucleotides: TGTGCCAGCAGTTACCCCGACAGTAGGCCCTCTGGGGCCAACGTCCTGACTTTC. This sequence encodes CASSYPDSRPSGANVLTF.

This clone has a single count. The rearrangement links TRBV6-2 or TRBV6-3 to TRBJ1-4; TRBD1 matches at 7 bases. Unmatched junction bases numbered 4, after V lost 6 bases and J lost 3 bases. The CDR3 spans 14 residues. The germline V gene has CDR1 MNHEY and CDR2 SVGEGT. The CDR3 sequence is CASSRGQPNEKLFF. CDR3 DNA sequence: TGTGCCAGCAGCCGGGGACAGCCTAATGAAAAACTGTTTTTT.

This clone was observed a handful of times. The V gene is TRBV6-5, the J gene TRBJ1-2, with D possibly TRBD1 on 5 matching bases. V lost 2 bases, J lost 6 bases, and 13 bases lay in between. The CDR3 extends over 14 amino acids. Germline V CDR1 and CDR2: MNHEY, SVGAGI. CDR3 DNA: TGTGCCAGCAGTTACGATCCCAGGGTTGATGGCTACACCTTC. This encodes CASSYDPRVDGYTF.

The chain uses TRBV4-1 and TRBJ2-7; possibly TRBD1 for D (6 bases). The CDR3 extends over 13 amino acids. Trimming pared 3 bases from V and 3 bases from J, leaving 9 bases between. Germline CDR1 is MGHRA and CDR2 is YSYEKL. The CDR3 loop reads CASSHRDNYEQYF. CDR3 bases: TGCGCCAGCAGCCATAGGGACAACTACGAGCAGTACTTC.

The chain uses TRBV4-3 and TRBJ2-5; no definite D call. The V end was cut by 0 bases, the J end by 10 bases, with 12 bases between. The CDR3 has 13 amino acids. The germline gives CDR1 LGHNA, CDR2 YSLEER. Here the CDR3 reads CASSQDSAGFQYF. CDR3 coding DNA: TGCGCCAGCAGCCAAGATTCCGCCGGGTTCCAGTACTTC.

The chain links TRBV29-1 to TRBJ1-1, with 8 bases fitting TRBD1. V lost 5 bases and J lost 1; bases outside the gene matches: 9. The CDR3 has 15 residues. Per the germline V gene, CDR1 is SQVTM and CDR2 is ANQGSEA. CDR3 loop: CSVTGQGGRNTEAFF. As DNA, the CDR3 is TGCAGCGTTACCGGACAGGGAGGACGGAACACTGAAGCTTTCTTT.

This chain connects TRBV6-2 or TRBV6-3 to TRBJ2-2; 12 nucleotides line up with TRBD2. This CDR3 spans 18 amino acids. The junction had 8 bases not matched to a gene; V was cut back by 0 bases and J by 6 bases. The V gene's germline CDR1 is MNHEY and CDR2 SVGEGT. The CDR3 DNA reads TGTGCCAGCAGTTACTCGAAGCTAGCGGGGGGGGCGCCCGGGGAGCTGTTTTTT. Translated: CASSYSKLAGGAPGELFF.

The CDR3 protein is CASSYSSSAGPQHF. In DNA, the CDR3 is TGTGCCAGCAGTTACTCGTCCAGCGCCGGTCCCCAGCATTTT. The genes are TRBV6-2 or TRBV6-3 and TRBJ1-5; D unclear. The CDR3 loop spans 14 amino acids. V lost 0 bases and J lost 10, with 13 bases in between. Germline CDR1 is MNHEY and CDR2 is SVGEGT.

The chain is built from TRBV14 and TRBJ2-4; 10 nucleotides match TRBD2. The CDR3 extends over 16 amino acids. Germline V gene data show CDR1 as SGHDN and CDR2 as FVKESK. After removal of 0 bases from V and 5 bases from J, the junction contained 4 bases not matched to a gene. This CDR3 is CASSQDASGGENIQYF. The DNA of the CDR3 is TGTGCCAGCAGCCAAGATGCCAGCGGGGGGGAAAACATTCAGTACTTC.

The chain combines TRBV20-1 with TRBJ2-7; 7 positions agree with TRBD1. After removal of 3 bases from V and 7 bases from J, the junction contained 12 bases not matched to a gene. The germline V gene has CDR1 DFQATT and CDR2 SNEGSKA (reference sequence). The CDR3 has 14 residues. CDR3 region: CSASSGTDHGEQYF. Here the CDR3 DNA reads TGCAGTGCTAGTTCCGGGACAGACCATGGGGAGCAGTACTTC.

The chain combines TRBV5-8 with TRBJ2-1, with 8 bases identical to TRBD2. Looked up from germline, CDR1 is SGHTS and CDR2 is YDEGEE. CDR3 length: 16 amino acids. J lost 4 bases, V lost 0 bases, and 6 bases had no gene match. Here the CDR3 reads CASSLVAGGPYNEQFF. For the CDR3, the DNA is TGTGCCAGCAGCTTGGTTGCGGGGGGCCCGTACAATGAGCAGTTCTTC.

CDR3 coding DNA: TGTGCCAGCAGTGGGGGGGGCGCGGGCAATCAGCCCCAGCATTTT. This encodes CASSGGGAGNQPQHF. The chain links TRBV28 to TRBJ1-5; tentative D call: TRBD1 (6 bases). This CDR3 comprises 15 residues. Germline V gives CDR1 MDHEN, CDR2 SYDVKM. V was cut by 5 bases and J by 2 bases, with 13 bases left in between.

This chain's CDR3 is CASSATRGKNTEAFF. The DNA of the CDR3 is TGTGCCAGCAGTGCCACGCGGGGGAAAAACACTGAAGCTTTCTTT. The V call is TRBV2, the J call TRBJ1-1, with D possibly matching TRBD1 (5 bases). From germline, CDR1 is SNHLY and CDR2 FYNNEI. The ends were cut back, 4 bases at V and 2 bases at J, with 14 bases in the middle. The CDR3 is made up of 15 amino acids.

The chain uses TRBV7-2 and TRBJ1-2, with D uncertain. This CDR3 is built from 14 residues. V lost 5 bases, J lost 4 bases, and 14 bases lay in between. Germline-derived CDR1 and CDR2 are SGHTA and FQGNSA. The DNA for the CDR3 is TGTGCCAGCAGCCAACCGGGAAACCCCTATGGCTACACCTTC. Translation gives CASSQPGNPYGYTF.